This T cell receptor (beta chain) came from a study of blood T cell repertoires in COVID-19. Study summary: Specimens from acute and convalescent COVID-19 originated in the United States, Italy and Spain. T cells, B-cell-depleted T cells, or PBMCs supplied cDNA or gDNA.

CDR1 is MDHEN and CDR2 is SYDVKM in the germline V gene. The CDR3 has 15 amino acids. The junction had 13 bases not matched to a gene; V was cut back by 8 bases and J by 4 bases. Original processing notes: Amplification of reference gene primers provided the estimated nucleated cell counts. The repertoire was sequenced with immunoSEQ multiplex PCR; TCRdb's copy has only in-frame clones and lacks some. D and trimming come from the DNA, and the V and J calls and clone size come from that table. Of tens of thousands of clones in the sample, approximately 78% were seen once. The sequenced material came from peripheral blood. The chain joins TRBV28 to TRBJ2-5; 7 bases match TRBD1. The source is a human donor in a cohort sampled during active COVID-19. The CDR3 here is CASCGPGGARETQYF. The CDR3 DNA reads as TGTGCCAGCTGTGGCCCAGGGGGAGCGAGAGAGACCCAGTACTTC.